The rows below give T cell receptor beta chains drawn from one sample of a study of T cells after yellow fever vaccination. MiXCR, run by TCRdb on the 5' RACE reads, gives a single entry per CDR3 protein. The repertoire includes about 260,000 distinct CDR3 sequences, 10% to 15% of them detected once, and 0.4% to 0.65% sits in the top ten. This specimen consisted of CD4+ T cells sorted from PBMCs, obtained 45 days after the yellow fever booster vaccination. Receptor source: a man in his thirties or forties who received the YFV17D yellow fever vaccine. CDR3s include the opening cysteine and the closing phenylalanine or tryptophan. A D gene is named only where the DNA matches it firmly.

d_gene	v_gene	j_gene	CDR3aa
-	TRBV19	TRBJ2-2	CASSFGTGTGELFF
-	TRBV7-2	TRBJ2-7	CASSATVGSLSSYEQYF
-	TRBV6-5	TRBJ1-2	CASSYSGGEGYGYTF
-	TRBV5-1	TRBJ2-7	CASAKEGYRREQYF
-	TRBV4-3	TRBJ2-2	CASSQGGTGNTGELFF
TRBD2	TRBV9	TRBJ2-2	CASSRGGLGGTGELFF
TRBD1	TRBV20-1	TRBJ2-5	CSGGPFDRGETQYF
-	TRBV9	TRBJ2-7	CASKKDGTYEQYF
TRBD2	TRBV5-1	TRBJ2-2	CASSMTSGTNTGELFF
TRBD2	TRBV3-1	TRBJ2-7	CASSQGKVAGNPLGEQYF
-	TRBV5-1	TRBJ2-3	CASSRNGQGDTQYF
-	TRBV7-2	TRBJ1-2	CASSRGGTWGSDGYTF
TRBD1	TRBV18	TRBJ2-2	CASSPPGDSGELFF
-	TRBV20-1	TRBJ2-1	CSARTGHRTYNEQFF
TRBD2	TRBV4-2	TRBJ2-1	CASSLLPGLADNEQFF
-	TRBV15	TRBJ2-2	CATSSTGTQNTGELFF
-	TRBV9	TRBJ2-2	CASSFRGGLNTGELFF
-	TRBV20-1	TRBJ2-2	CSARATGAIHTGELFF
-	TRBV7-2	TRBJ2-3	CASSFSARGPTDTQYF
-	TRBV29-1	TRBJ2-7	CSVAVHGRDEQYF
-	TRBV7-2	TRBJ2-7	CASRGRLYEQYF
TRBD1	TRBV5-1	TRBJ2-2	CASSLDRKMNTGELFF
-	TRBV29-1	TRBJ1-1	CSVEGEGRSTFF
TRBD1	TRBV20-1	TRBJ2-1	CSARPQGAHYNEQFF
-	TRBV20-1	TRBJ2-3	CSVLAPNADTQYF
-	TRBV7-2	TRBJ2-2	CATTPARLFF